This TCR beta chain was sequenced in a study of blood T cell repertoires in COVID-19. At the level of the study: Both acute and convalescent COVID-19 samples were obtained from the United States, Italy and Spain. T cells, B-cell-depleted T cells, or PBMCs provided the cDNA or gDNA that served as material.

Original processing notes: Amplified reference gene primers provided the basis for estimating nucleated cell counts. Clones were sequenced by immunoSEQ multiplex PCR, and TCRdb holds only the in-frame ones, with some missing. The V and J calls and the clone size are those of that table, but D and trimming were determined from the DNA. The data contain tens of thousands of clones, approximately 80% of them seen just once; the ten biggest clones take up 6.5% to 7.5%. CDR3 length: 15 amino acids. Trimming removed 5 bases from V and 6 bases from J; junction bases left unmatched: 8. CDR1 and CDR2 from the germline V gene are LNHDA and SQIVND (reference sequence). Seattle's enrolled individuals joined amid active infection and were then monitored longitudinally.

The sequence was obtained from a young man with COVID-19, enrolled during active disease. The chain has TRBV19 and TRBJ1-5, with 9 positions matching TRBD1. Input material: peripheral blood. CDR3 protein: CASSRGQGGGQPQHF. As DNA, the CDR3 is TGTGCCAGTAGTCGGGGACAGGGCGGTGGTCAGCCCCAGCATTTT. The full variable domain, rest sourced from reference TRBV19 and TRBJ1-5, is DGGITQSPKYLFRKEGQNVTLSCEQNLNHDAMYWYRQDPGQGLRLIYYSQIVNDFQKGDIAEGYSVSREKKESFPLTVTSAQKNPTAFYLCASSRGQGGGQPQHFGDGTRLSIL.